This is a list of T cell receptor beta chains from one sample in a study of brain T cells in children with intractable seizures. The data were produced by immunoSEQ multiplex PCR, yet TCRdb's version contains in-frame clones alone and is incomplete. The sample lists about 340,000 clones, approximately 93% occurring once. The sequenced sample was peripheral blood, obtained roughly 5 months after surgery. These receptors were obtained from a boy under two years old with tuberous sclerosis and intractable seizures. CDR3s include the opening cysteine and the closing phenylalanine or tryptophan. A D gene is named only where the DNA matches it firmly. Part of the rows lack a size; the others show once, few, many or a class for expanded clones.

clone_size j_call cdr3_length v_call d_call cdr3_aa cdr3_nt
NA TRBJ2-5 13 TRBV19 TRBD1 CASSSDREETQYF TGTGCCAGTAGTTCGGACAGGGAAGAGACCCAGTACTTC
NA TRBJ2-3 17 TRBV7-3 NA CASSSLKGGVVGDTQYF TGTGCCAGCAGCTCCCTAAAGGGGGGGGTCGTCGGAGATACGCAGTATTTT
once TRBJ1-4 14 TRBV9 NA CASSVWPTNEKLFF TGTGCCAGCAGCGTATGGCCAACTAATGAAAAACTGTTTTTT
NA TRBJ1-3 13 TRBV10-3 NA CATSGLSGNTIYF TGTGCCACTTCAGGGCTTTCTGGAAACACCATATATTTT
NA TRBJ2-7 14 TRBV2 TRBD2 CASSEREGTYEQYF TGTGCCAGCAGTGAAAGGGAGGGAACCTACGAGCAGTACTTC
NA TRBJ2-1 14 TRBV11-3 TRBD1 CASSLRQGANEQFF TGTGCCAGCAGCTTAAGACAGGGGGCGAATGAGCAGTTCTTC
once TRBJ1-4 17 TRBV18 NA CASSPTDVGGSNEKLFF TGTGCCAGCTCACCTACGGACGTGGGAGGGAGTAATGAAAAACTGTTTTTT
NA TRBJ1-4 15 TRBV19 NA CASGTVDGSNEKLFF TGTGCCAGTGGCACTGTGGACGGCTCTAATGAAAAACTGTTTTTT
NA TRBJ2-1 15 TRBV3-1/TRBV3-2 NA CASSQDWAGYNEQFF TGTGCCAGCAGCCAAGATTGGGCAGGCTACAATGAGCAGTTCTTC
NA TRBJ2-5 14 TRBV6-5 NA CASSYGVGQETQYF TGTGCCAGCAGTTACGGGGTGGGCCAAGAGACCCAGTACTTC
NA TRBJ1-1 15 TRBV5-1 NA CASSLAGAVNTEAFF TGCGCCAGCAGCTTGGCAGGGGCCGTGAACACTGAAGCTTTCTTT
NA TRBJ2-7 14 TRBV5-6 TRBD1 CASSLWTGLNEQYF TGTGCCAGCAGCTTGTGGACAGGGCTCAACGAGCAGTACTTC
few TRBJ1-5 14 TRBV27 NA CASSLTGASQPQHF TGTGCCAGCAGTCTGACGGGGGCTAGTCAGCCCCAGCATTTT
NA TRBJ1-2 15 TRBV28 TRBD1 CASRERTGWNYGYTF TGTGCCAGCAGAGAGAGGACAGGGTGGAACTATGGCTACACCTTC
NA TRBJ2-7 14 TRBV19 NA CASSMFRTTYEQYF TGTGCCAGTAGTATGTTTAGGACCACCTACGAGCAGTACTTC
NA TRBJ2-1 14 TRBV20-1 TRBD2 CSASNLAEGNEQFF TGCAGTGCTAGTAACCTAGCGGAGGGGAATGAGCAGTTCTTC
NA TRBJ2-7 17 TRBV7-9 NA CASSLGFIYGGRYEQYF TGTGCCAGCAGCTTAGGTTTTATTTACGGGGGTCGCTACGAGCAGTACTTC
NA TRBJ1-4 16 TRBV6-1 NA CASSEAKGLIGEKLFF TGTGCCAGCAGTGAAGCTAAAGGGTTGATAGGTGAAAAACTGTTTTTT
NA TRBJ1-3 16 TRBV28 TRBD1 CASSLLDRGNGNTIYF TGTGCCAGCAGTTTATTGGACAGGGGTAATGGAAACACCATATATTTT
NA TRBJ1-1 15 TRBV5-4 TRBD1 CASKTGGAEKTEAFF TGTGCCAGCAAGACAGGGGGCGCGGAAAAAACTGAAGCTTTCTTT
NA TRBJ1-1 15 TRBV9 TRBD1 CASSVATTGGSEAFF TGTGCCAGCAGCGTAGCCACTACAGGGGGCAGTGAAGCTTTCTTT
NA TRBJ2-1 15 TRBV7-3 NA CASSLTASRRNEQFF TGTGCCAGCAGCTTAACGGCTAGTCGACGCAATGAGCAGTTCTTC
once TRBJ2-1 14 TRBV6-5 NA CASSTKTPYNEQFF TGTGCCAGCAGCACCAAGACCCCGTACAATGAGCAGTTCTTC
NA TRBJ2-1 13 TRBV11-3 TRBD2 CASSLGGGNEQFF TGTGCCAGCAGCTTAGGGGGGGGCAATGAGCAGTTCTTC
NA TRBJ2-6 16 TRBV28 NA CASSLPVGGGANVLTF TGTGCCAGCAGCCTCCCCGTAGGTGGTGGGGCCAACGTCCTGACTTTC
NA TRBJ2-5 15 TRBV6-2/TRBV6-3 NA CASSPGEGGAETQYF TGTGCCAGCAGCCCAGGGGAGGGAGGGGCAGAGACCCAGTACTTC
NA TRBJ1-1 12 TRBV30 NA CAWSGSNTEAFF TGTGCCTGGAGTGGGAGTAACACTGAAGCTTTCTTT
NA TRBJ1-1 13 TRBV6-5 NA CASSPTENTEAFF TGTGCCAGCAGTCCCACTGAGAACACTGAAGCTTTCTTT
once TRBJ1-3 12 TRBV30 NA CAWSQGGNTIYF TGTGCCTGGAGTCAGGGAGGAAACACCATATATTTT
few TRBJ1-5 16 TRBV15 NA CATSRDGRDWNQPQHF TGTGCCACCAGCAGAGATGGCAGGGATTGGAATCAGCCCCAGCATTTT
NA TRBJ1-2 17 TRBV30 NA CAWSVLQFDTGAVGYTF TGTGCCTGGAGTGTACTACAGTTTGACACTGGGGCCGTCGGGTACACCTTC
NA TRBJ2-3 13 TRBV6-5 TRBD2 CASIGLAGVTQYF TGTGCCAGCATCGGACTAGCGGGGGTTACGCAGTATTTT
NA TRBJ1-5 12 TRBV5-5 NA CASSFYDQPQHF TGTGCCAGCAGCTTTTACGACCAGCCCCAGCATTTT
NA TRBJ2-3 15 TRBV5-6 TRBD2 CASSWTSGSTDTQYF TGTGCCAGCAGCTGGACTAGCGGTAGCACAGATACGCAGTATTTT
NA TRBJ1-2 15 TRBV5-4 NA CASSIKGGPLGGYTF TGTGCCAGCAGCATAAAGGGTGGCCCCCTGGGGGGCTACACCTTC
NA TRBJ2-3 15 TRBV7-2 TRBD2 CASGPSGERTDTQYF TGTGCCAGCGGACCTAGCGGTGAACGCACAGATACGCAGTATTTT
NA TRBJ1-1 15 TRBV5-1 NA CASSLVGRSNTEAFF TGCGCCAGCAGCTTGGTGGGACGGTCGAACACTGAAGCTTTCTTT
NA TRBJ2-4 16 TRBV11-2 TRBD2 CASSLSAHSGGGIQYF TGTGCCAGCAGCTTATCGGCCCACAGCGGGGGTGGCATTCAGTACTTC
NA TRBJ1-1 13 TRBV5-6 NA CASSPGSNTEAFF TGTGCCAGCAGCCCCGGGTCGAACACTGAAGCTTTCTTT
NA TRBJ2-7 18 TRBV11-2 NA CASSLEGGGSKLPYEQYF TGTGCCAGCAGCTTAGAGGGGGGCGGCAGTAAGCTTCCCTACGAGCAGTACTTC
NA TRBJ2-1 20 TRBV3-1/TRBV3-2 NA CASSQERFPFGISSYNEQFF TGTGCCAGCAGCCAAGAACGCTTCCCCTTCGGTATAAGCTCCTACAATGAGCAGTTCTTC
NA TRBJ1-5 16 TRBV19 NA CASSTSVGGGNQPQHF TGTGCCAGTAGTACCTCCGTGGGGGGTGGGAATCAGCCCCAGCATTTT
NA TRBJ1-4 16 TRBV7-9 NA CASSPRDESTNEKLFF TGTGCCAGCAGCCCGAGGGACGAGTCAACTAATGAAAAACTGTTTTTT
NA TRBJ2-1 13 TRBV7-3 NA CASVRNSYNEQFF TGTGCCAGCGTCAGGAATTCCTACAATGAGCAGTTCTTC
NA TRBJ2-3 16 TRBV15 NA CATSRAAAQSTDTQYF TGTGCCACCAGCAGAGCCGCGGCTCAAAGCACAGATACGCAGTATTTT